A single sample gave rise to the 26 T cell receptor beta chains below, sequenced in a study of blood T cell repertoires in COVID-19. Measured with immunoSEQ multiplex PCR; TCRdb has only the in-frame clones, and not every one. Among some 180,000 clones listed, about four fifths were seen once. Sequenced sample: peripheral blood. The receptors were gathered from a human donor in a cohort sampled during active COVID-19.

The chain uses TRBV7-9 and TRBJ1-1, with TRBD1 as a possible D gene (6 bases). V was clipped by 2 bases and J by 0 bases, with 7 bases between them. This CDR3 comprises 14 residues. CDR1 SEHNR and CDR2 FQNEAQ come from the germline V gene (reference sequence). CDR3 sequence reads: CASSLRGMNTEAFF. The CDR3 coding sequence is TGTGCCAGCAGCTTAAGGGGGATGAACACTGAAGCTTTCTTT. The complete variable domain, with remaining parts taken from reference TRBV7-9 and TRBJ1-1, reads DTGVSQNPRHKITKRGQNVTFRCDPISEHNRLYWYRQTLGQGPEFLTYFQNEAQLEKSRLLSDRFSAERPKGSFSTLEIQRTEQGDSAMYLCASSLRGMNTEAFFGQGTRLTVV.

J is TRBJ2-1 and V is TRBV6-5; 11 positions agree with TRBD2. This CDR3 is built from 15 residues. CDR1 and CDR2 (germline): MNHEY, SVGAGI. The ends lost 4 bases at V and 7 bases at J; junction bases unmatched: 6. The CDR3 region has the DNA TGTGCCAGCAGTTTTAGCGGGGGGGCGGAAAATGAGCAGTTCTTC. As protein: CASSFSGGAENEQFF.

This chain connects TRBV7-2 to TRBJ1-3, with D maybe TRBD1 (6 bases). V lost 2 bases, J lost 0 bases, and 11 bases lay in between. This CDR3 region has 16 residues. The V gene's germline CDR1 is SGHTA and CDR2 FQGNSA. CDR3: CASSLRGGGSGNTIYF. The DNA for the CDR3 is TGTGCCAGCAGCTTAAGGGGGGGCGGCTCTGGAAACACCATATATTTT.

V gene TRBV27 combines with J gene TRBJ1-6; 8 nucleotides match TRBD1. V lost 1 base, J lost 8 bases, and 4 bases stayed unmatched. The CDR3 is made up of 15 amino acids. Germline V gives CDR1 MNHEY, CDR2 SMNVEV (reference sequence). In DNA form, the CDR3 reads TGTGCCAGCAGTTTATTTCGGACAGGGCATTCACCCCTCCACTTT. Translation gives CASSLFRTGHSPLHF.

J is TRBJ1-1 and V is TRBV6-5; the D is unclear. This CDR3 spans 14 amino acids. The V and J ends lost 8 bases and 1 base respectively, with 14 bases between them. Germline-derived CDR1 and CDR2 are MNHEY and SVGAGI. In nucleotides, the CDR3 is TGTGCCAGCTCGAGGTACGTCCAGAACACTGAAGCTTTCTTT. Protein: CASSRYVQNTEAFF.

The rearrangement links TRBV10-3 to TRBJ2-2; 9 nucleotides align to TRBD2. The CDR3 has 15 amino acids. CDR1 is ENHRY, CDR2 SYGVKD, per germline. With V trimmed by 6 bases and J by 3 bases, 5 bases remained unmatched. The CDR3 DNA sequence: TGTGCCATCAGGGTAGCGGGGGCGGACACCGGGGAGCTGTTTTTT. Its protein is CAIRVAGADTGELFF.

With regard to this clone: This specimen includes other DNA sequences encoding the same CDR3. The V and J genes are TRBV19 and TRBJ1-1; 8 bases agree with TRBD1. Looked up from germline, CDR1 is LNHDA and CDR2 is SQIVND (reference sequence). The V and J ends lost 3 bases and 4 bases, in that order; junction bases with no gene match: 4. There are 14 residues in the CDR3. CDR3 bases: TGTGCCAGTAGTATTGGTACAGGGGGCACTGAAGCTTTCTTT. This gives the protein CASSIGTGGTEAFF.

The rearrangement links TRBV6-5 to TRBJ2-7; D might be TRBD2 (7 bases). There are 15 residues in the CDR3. Per the germline V gene, CDR1 is MNHEY and CDR2 is SVGAGI. Between the trimmed V and J ends, which lost 0 bases and 2 bases, there was a span of 11 bases. The CDR3 DNA follows: TGTGCCAGCAGTTACTCGAGGGGGGGAGCCTACGAGCAGTACTTC. Residues: CASSYSRGGAYEQYF.

J is TRBJ2-1 and V is TRBV5-6, with 8 bases that match TRBD1. V shed 3 bases, J shed 3 bases, and the junction held 2 bases outside the gene matches. In germline, CDR1 is SGHDT, CDR2 YYEEEE. The CDR3 runs 14 residues. The CDR3 sequence is CASSSGQVYNEQFF. CDR3 sequence (DNA): TGTGCCAGCAGCTCGGGACAGGTCTACAATGAGCAGTTCTTC.

The chain combines TRBV10-3 with TRBJ1-1; 7 bases are a match to TRBD1. Looked up from germline, CDR1 is ENHRY and CDR2 is SYGVKD. The CDR3 contains 12 residues. V lost 11 bases and J lost 5; bases outside the gene matches: 8. CDR3 region: CAGGTALTEAFF. CDR3 sequence (DNA): TGTGCCGGGGGGACAGCCCTAACTGAAGCTTTCTTT.

The DNA for the CDR3 is TGTGCCAGTAGTATAGAAGCAGGGTCTGGAGAAAAACTGTTTTTT. This gives the protein CASSIEAGSGEKLFF. The chain carries TRBV19 and TRBJ1-4, with a weak D call TRBD1 (5 bases). The CDR3 sequence is 15 residues long. V dropped 0 bases and J dropped 8 bases, with 13 bases sitting between them. CDR1 and CDR2 (germline): LNHDA, SQIVND (reference sequence).

This chain's CDR3 is CASSLQTGRFYEQYF. The DNA for the CDR3 is TGTGCCAGCAGCCTTCAGACAGGCCGGTTCTACGAGCAGTACTTC. The chain links TRBV3-1 (or the pseudogene TRBV3-2) to TRBJ2-7; the D gene is possibly TRBD1 (6 bases). The CDR3 runs to 15 residues. Germline CDR1 and CDR2: LGHDT and YNNKEL (reference sequence). Trimming cost V 4 bases and J 3 bases, with 16 bases left between them.

The V and J genes are TRBV13 and TRBJ2-7, with D hard to call. CDR3 length: 11 residues. From germline, CDR1 is PRHDT and CDR2 FYEKMQ (reference sequence). V lost 3 bases and J lost 5, with 5 bases in between. CDR3 residues: CASSFLNEQYF. DNA of the CDR3: TGTGCCAGCAGCTTTTTAAACGAGCAGTACTTC.

CDR3 loop: CASRSDRMNTEAFF. The CDR3, as DNA: TGTGCCAGTAGATCGGACAGAATGAACACTGAAGCTTTCTTT. This chain joins TRBV19 and TRBJ1-1, with a tentative D call TRBD1 (6 bases). Germline V gives CDR1 LNHDA, CDR2 SQIVND (reference sequence). V was trimmed by 6 bases and J by 0 bases, leaving 11 bases between them. This CDR3 has 14 residues.

This clone has more than one count but fewer than ten. The chain couples TRBV30 to TRBJ2-7; a weak D match, TRBD1 (6 bases). Trimming took 2 bases from V and 5 from J, leaving 19 bases between them. The CDR3 sequence is 15 residues long. CDR1 GTSNPN and CDR2 SVGIG come from the germline V gene (reference sequence). The CDR3 here is CAWSYAVAGEDEQYF. The CDR3 bases are TGTGCCTGGAGTTACGCGGTAGCAGGGGAAGACGAGCAGTACTTC.

The chain carries TRBV11-3 and TRBJ2-1; D remains ambiguous. This CDR3 contains 13 residues. Germline values: CDR1 SGHNT, CDR2 YENEEA. V lost 0 bases and J lost 8, with 8 bases in between. CDR3 sequence (DNA): TGTGCCAGCAGCTTAGATCGAGGAGATGAGCAGTTCTTC. Its translation: CASSLDRGDEQFF.

This clone is a singleton in its sample. The V call is TRBV5-8, the J call TRBJ2-7; D possibly corresponds to TRBD1 (6 bases). The CDR3 contains 15 residues. V lost 4 bases, J lost 1 base, and 15 bases lay in between. The germline V gene has CDR1 SGHTS and CDR2 YDEGEE. CDR3 sequence reads: CASSLKGQPSYEQYF. The CDR3 DNA is TGTGCCAGCAGCCTGAAGGGACAACCATCCTACGAGCAGTACTTC.

The V call is TRBV7-9, the J call TRBJ1-2; possibly TRBD1 for D (5 bases). Trimming left V 6 bases short and J 4 bases short, with 21 bases between. Germline V lookup: CDR1 SEHNR, CDR2 FQNEAQ (reference sequence). The CDR3 has 16 residues. The CDR3 coding sequence is TGTGCCAGCAGAAACCTCGGGGGGGAAGTTTCCTATGGCTACACCTTC. Translation: CASRNLGGEVSYGYTF.

About this clone: Other DNA variants within this sample encode the same CDR3. The genes are TRBV5-1 and TRBJ2-7, with 10 bases lining up with TRBD1. Germline loops: CDR1 SGHRS, CDR2 YFSETQ. CDR3 length: 14 residues. J was trimmed by 3 bases and V by 2 bases; bases with no gene match: 2. CDR3 coding DNA: TGCGCCAGCAGCTTAGGGACAGGGGTCTACGAGCAGTACTTC. Protein product: CASSLGTGVYEQYF.

This clone has only one observation. V is TRBV9 and J is TRBJ1-2, with TRBD1 identical over 8 bases. Unmatched junction bases numbered 17, after V lost 3 bases and J lost 4 bases. Germline V gene lookup returns CDR1 SGDLS and CDR2 YYNGEE. This CDR3 comprises 18 residues. CDR3 amino acids: CASSERERQGSLSYGYTF. CDR3 nucleotide sequence: TGTGCCAGCAGCGAACGAGAAAGACAGGGGTCCTTGTCCTATGGCTACACCTTC.

The chain has TRBV2 and TRBJ2-3; possibly TRBD2 for D (5 bases). Trimming left V 11 bases short and J 5 bases short, with 20 bases between. Germline assignment: CDR1 SNHLY and CDR2 FYNNEI. The CDR3 sequence is 14 residues long. The CDR3, as DNA: TGTGCCGGAGGTGACCGGGCTGGAAAAGATACGCAGTATTTT. Translated: CAGGDRAGKDTQYF.

This clone is termed medium-sized. The chain recombines TRBV6-5 with TRBJ1-1, with 7 bases identical to TRBD1. The V gene's germline CDR1 is MNHEY and CDR2 SVGAGI. There are 13 residues in the CDR3. The V segment lost 6 bases and the J segment 2 bases; nucleotides outside the gene matches: 3. This CDR3 reads CASRGQLNTEAFF. The CDR3 DNA follows: TGTGCCAGCAGGGGACAGCTTAACACTGAAGCTTTCTTT.

The chain employs TRBV6-1 and TRBJ1-4, with D perhaps matching TRBD1 (6 bases). CDR1 is MNHNS and CDR2 is SASEGT in the germline V gene. V was shortened by 2 bases and J by 5 bases, with 15 bases between the two germline ends. The CDR3 has 16 residues. The CDR3 bases are TGTGCCAGCAGTGAAACCAGACAGGCCCCGAATGAAAAACTGTTTTTT. As protein: CASSETRQAPNEKLFF.

V is TRBV29-1 and J is TRBJ1-1, with D tentatively TRBD1 (5 bases). Trimming removed 8 bases at V and 5 bases at J, with 12 bases between. Germline CDR1 is SQVTM and CDR2 is ANQGSEA. The CDR3 contains 11 residues. CDR3 bases: TGCAGCTCCGGACGGGGGACTGAAGCTTTCTTT. Protein sequence: CSSGRGTEAFF.

This chain links TRBV5-8 with TRBJ1-1; 8 bases are shared with TRBD1. The length of the CDR3 is 17 residues. The V and J ends lost 0 bases and 1 base, in that order; junction bases with no gene match: 8. The germline gives CDR1 SGHTS, CDR2 YDEGEE. CDR3 amino acids: CASSLDGGTGGNTEAFF. Here the CDR3 DNA reads TGTGCCAGCAGCTTGGACGGTGGGACAGGTGGGAACACTGAAGCTTTCTTT.

V usage is TRBV5-1 and J usage is TRBJ1-2; 9 nucleotides agree with TRBD1. J gave up 2 bases and V 4 bases, and 3 bases lay outside the gene matches. Germline V lookup: CDR1 SGHRS, CDR2 YFSETQ. The CDR3 contains 14 residues. The CDR3 bases are TGCGCCAGCAGCGAAGGACAGGGGAACTATGGCTACACCTTC. This sequence encodes CASSEGQGNYGYTF. Based on the CDR3 plus reference TRBV5-1 and TRBJ1-2, the full variable domain is KAGVTQTPRYLIKTRGQQVTLSCSPISGHRSVSWYQQTPGQGLQFLFEYFSETQRNKGNFPGRFSGRQFSNSRSEMNVSTLELGDSALYLCASSEGQGNYGYTFGSGTRLTVV.